This T cell receptor (beta chain) was sequenced for a study of T cells in Graves' hyperthyroidism and ophthalmopathy. CDR1 and CDR2 (germline): MNHEY, SMNVEV (reference sequence). V gave up 5 bases and J gave up 2 bases, with 13 bases separating them. This CDR3 is 14 amino acids long. Diagnosing involved the use of clinical symptoms, serum thyroxine and TRAb, thyroid ultrasound and orbital computed tomography. From RNA transcripts, TCR beta CDR3 regions were amplified. Carried out on the TCR CDR3, a first-round RT-PCR used the HTBI primer set. TCRdb reprocessed the multiplex PCR reads via MiXCR and lists one record per CDR3 protein. The sample includes under 650,000 distinct CDR3 sequences, around 15% of them seen just once.

Specimen: blood. The TCR was taken from a woman in her twenties or thirties with Graves' hyperthyroidism. The V call is TRBV27, the J call TRBJ2-7; D not resolved. The CDR3 reads CASSPSTEAYEQYF. CDR3 bases: TGTGCCAGCAGTCCCTCGACTGAGGCCTACGAGCAGTACTTC.